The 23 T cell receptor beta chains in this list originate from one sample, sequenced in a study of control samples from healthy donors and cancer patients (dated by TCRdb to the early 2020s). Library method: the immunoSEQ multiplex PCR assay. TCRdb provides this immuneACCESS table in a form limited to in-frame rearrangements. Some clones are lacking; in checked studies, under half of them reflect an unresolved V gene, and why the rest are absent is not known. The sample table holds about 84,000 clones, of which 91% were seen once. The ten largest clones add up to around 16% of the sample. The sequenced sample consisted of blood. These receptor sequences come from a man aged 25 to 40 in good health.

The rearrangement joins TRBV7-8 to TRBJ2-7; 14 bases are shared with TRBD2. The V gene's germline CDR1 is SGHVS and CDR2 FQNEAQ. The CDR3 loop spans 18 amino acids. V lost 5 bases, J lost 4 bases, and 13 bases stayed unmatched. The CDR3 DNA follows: TGTGCCAGCAGCCCGACGACTAGCGGGAGGGATATATGGTACGAGCAGTACTTC. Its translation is CASSPTTSGRDIWYEQYF.

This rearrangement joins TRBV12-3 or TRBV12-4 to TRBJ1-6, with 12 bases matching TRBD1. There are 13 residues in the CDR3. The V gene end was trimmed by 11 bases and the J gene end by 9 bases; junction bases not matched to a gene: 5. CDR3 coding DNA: TGTGCCTCGGGACAGGGGGCGTTTTCACCCCTCCACTTT. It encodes CASGQGAFSPLHF.

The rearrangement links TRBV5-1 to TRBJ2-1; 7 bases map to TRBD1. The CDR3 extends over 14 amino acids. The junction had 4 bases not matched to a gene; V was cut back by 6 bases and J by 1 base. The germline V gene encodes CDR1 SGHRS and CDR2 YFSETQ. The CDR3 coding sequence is TGCGCCAGCACCTCGACAGGGTCCTACAATGAGCAGTTCTTC. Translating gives CASTSTGSYNEQFF.

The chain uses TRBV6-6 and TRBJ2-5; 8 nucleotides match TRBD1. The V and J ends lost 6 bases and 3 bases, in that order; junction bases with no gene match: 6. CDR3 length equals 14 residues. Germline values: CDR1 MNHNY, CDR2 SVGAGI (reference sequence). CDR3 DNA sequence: TGTGCCAGCAGGCGACCGACAGGGGAAGAGACCCAGTACTTC. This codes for CASRRPTGEETQYF.

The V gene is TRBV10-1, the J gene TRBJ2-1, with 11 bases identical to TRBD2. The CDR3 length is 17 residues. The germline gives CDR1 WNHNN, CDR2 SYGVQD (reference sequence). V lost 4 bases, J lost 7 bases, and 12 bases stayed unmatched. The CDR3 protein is CASSGGASGRFENEQFF. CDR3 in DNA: TGCGCCAGCAGTGGCGGGGCTAGCGGGAGGTTTGAGAATGAGCAGTTCTTC.

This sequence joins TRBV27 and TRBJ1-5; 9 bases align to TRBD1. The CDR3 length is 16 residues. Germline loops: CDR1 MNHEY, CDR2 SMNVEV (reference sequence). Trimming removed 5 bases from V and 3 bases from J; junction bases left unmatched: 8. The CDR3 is CASSRSGTGYNQPQHF. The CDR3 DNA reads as TGTGCCAGCAGTCGATCGGGGACAGGGTACAATCAGCCCCAGCATTTT.

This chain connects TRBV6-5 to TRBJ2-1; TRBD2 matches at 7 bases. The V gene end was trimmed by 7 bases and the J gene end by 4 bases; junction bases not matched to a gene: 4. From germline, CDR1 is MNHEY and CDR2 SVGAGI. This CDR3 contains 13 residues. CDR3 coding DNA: TGTGCCAGCAACGGGCGGGGGTACAATGAGCAGTTCTTC. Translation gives CASNGRGYNEQFF.

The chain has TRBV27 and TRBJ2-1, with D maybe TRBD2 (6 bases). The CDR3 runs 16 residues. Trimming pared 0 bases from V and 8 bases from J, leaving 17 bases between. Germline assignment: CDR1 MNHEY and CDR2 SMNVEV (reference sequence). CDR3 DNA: TGTGCCAGCAGTTTATCCACATCGGGAGTAGCCTATGAGCAGTTCTTC. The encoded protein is CASSLSTSGVAYEQFF.

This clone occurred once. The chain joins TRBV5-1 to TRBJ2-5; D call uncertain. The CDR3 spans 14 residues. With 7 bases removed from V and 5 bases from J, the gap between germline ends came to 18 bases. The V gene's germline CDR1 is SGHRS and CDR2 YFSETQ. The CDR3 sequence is CASLPGGSRETQYF. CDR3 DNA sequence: TGCGCCAGCCTCCCAGGTGGGTCAAGGGAGACCCAGTACTTC.

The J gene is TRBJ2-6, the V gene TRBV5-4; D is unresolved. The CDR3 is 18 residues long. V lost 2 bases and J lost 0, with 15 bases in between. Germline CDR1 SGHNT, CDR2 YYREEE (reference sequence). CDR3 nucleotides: TGTGCCAGCAGCTTTATGGCAGGCCCGCCCTCTGGGGCCAACGTCCTGACTTTC. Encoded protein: CASSFMAGPPSGANVLTF.

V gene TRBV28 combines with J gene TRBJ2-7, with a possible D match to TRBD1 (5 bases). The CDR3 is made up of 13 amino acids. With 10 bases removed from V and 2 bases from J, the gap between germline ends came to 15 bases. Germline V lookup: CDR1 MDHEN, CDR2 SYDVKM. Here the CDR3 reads CAISSLTAYEQYF. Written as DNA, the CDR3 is TGTGCCATCTCCTCTCTGACAGCCTACGAGCAGTACTTC.

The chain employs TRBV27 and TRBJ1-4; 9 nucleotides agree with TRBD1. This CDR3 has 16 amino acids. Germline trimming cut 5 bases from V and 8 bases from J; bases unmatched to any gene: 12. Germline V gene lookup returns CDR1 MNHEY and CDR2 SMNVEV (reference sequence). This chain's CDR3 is CASSKILGQGGEKLFF. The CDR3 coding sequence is TGTGCCAGCAGTAAGATATTGGGACAGGGAGGGGAAAAACTGTTTTTT. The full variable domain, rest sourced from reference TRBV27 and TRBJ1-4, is EAQVTQNPRYLITVTGKKLTVTCSQNMNHEYMSWYRQDPGLGLRQIYYSMNVEVTDKGDVPEGYKVSRKEKRNFPLILESPSPNQTSLYFCASSKILGQGGEKLFFGSGTQLSVL.

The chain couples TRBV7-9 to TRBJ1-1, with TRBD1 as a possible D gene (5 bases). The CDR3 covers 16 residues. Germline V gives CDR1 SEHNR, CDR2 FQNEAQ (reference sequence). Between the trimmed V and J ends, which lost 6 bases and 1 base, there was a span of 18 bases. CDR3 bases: TGTGCCAGCAGTTCACATCAGACAGCCTCGAACACTGAAGCTTTCTTT. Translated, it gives CASSSHQTASNTEAFF.

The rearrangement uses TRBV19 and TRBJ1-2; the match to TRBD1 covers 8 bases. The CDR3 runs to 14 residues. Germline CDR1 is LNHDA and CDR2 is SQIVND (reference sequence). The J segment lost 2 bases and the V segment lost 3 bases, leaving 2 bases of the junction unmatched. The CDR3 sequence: CASSIGTGNYGYTF. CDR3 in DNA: TGTGCCAGTAGTATCGGGACAGGCAACTATGGCTACACCTTC.

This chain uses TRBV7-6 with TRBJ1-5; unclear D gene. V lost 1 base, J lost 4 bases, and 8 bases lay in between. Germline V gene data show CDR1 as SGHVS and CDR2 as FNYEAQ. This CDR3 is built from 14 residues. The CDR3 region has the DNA TGTGCCAGCAGCTTAGAGGCGACTAATCAGCCCCAGCATTTT. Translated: CASSLEATNQPQHF.

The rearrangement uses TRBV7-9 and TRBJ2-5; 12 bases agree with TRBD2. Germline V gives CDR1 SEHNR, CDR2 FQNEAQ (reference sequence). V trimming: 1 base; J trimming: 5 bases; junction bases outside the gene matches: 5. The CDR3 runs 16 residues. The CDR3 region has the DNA TGTGCCAGCAGCTTAGACCTAGCGGGGGGGCCCGAGACCCAGTACTTC. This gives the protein CASSLDLAGGPETQYF. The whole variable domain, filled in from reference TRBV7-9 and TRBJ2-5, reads DTGVSQNPRHKITKRGQNVTFRCDPISEHNRLYWYRQTLGQGPEFLTYFQNEAQLEKSRLLSDRFSAERPKGSFSTLEIQRTEQGDSAMYLCASSLDLAGGPETQYFGPGTRLLVL.

The chain's CDR3 is CASSFRGEGTTEAFF. The CDR3 region has the DNA TGTGCCAGCAGTTTCAGGGGAGAGGGGACCACTGAAGCTTTCTTT. The V and J genes are TRBV27 and TRBJ1-1; D possibly corresponds to TRBD1 (6 bases). Per the germline V gene, CDR1 is MNHEY and CDR2 is SMNVEV (reference sequence). The V end lost 3 bases, the J end lost 4 bases, and 15 bases lay between the germline ends. This CDR3 contains 15 residues.

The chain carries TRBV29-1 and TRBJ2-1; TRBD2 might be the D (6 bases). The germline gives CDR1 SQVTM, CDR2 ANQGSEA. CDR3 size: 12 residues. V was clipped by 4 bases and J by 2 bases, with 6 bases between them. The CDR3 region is CSVGGAYNEQFF. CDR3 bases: TGCAGCGTTGGGGGGGCCTACAATGAGCAGTTCTTC.

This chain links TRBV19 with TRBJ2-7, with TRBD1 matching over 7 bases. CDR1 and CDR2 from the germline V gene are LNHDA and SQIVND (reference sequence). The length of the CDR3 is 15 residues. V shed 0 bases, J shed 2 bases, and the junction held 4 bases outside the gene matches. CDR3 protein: CASSIDETGPYEQYF. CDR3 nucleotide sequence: TGTGCCAGTAGTATAGACGAGACAGGGCCCTACGAGCAGTACTTC.

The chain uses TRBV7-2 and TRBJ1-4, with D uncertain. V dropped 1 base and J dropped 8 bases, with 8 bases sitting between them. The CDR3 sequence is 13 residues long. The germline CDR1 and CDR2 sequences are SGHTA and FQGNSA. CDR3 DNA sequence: TGTGCCAGCAGCTTAGGGGTAGTCGAAAAACTGTTTTTT. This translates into CASSLGVVEKLFF.

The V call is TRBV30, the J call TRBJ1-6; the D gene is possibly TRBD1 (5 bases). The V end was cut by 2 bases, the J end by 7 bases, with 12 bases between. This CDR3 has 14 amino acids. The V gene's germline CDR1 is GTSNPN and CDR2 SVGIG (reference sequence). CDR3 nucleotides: TGTGCCTGGAGTCTCCTTCGGGGGAATTCACCCCTCCACTTT. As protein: CAWSLLRGNSPLHF.

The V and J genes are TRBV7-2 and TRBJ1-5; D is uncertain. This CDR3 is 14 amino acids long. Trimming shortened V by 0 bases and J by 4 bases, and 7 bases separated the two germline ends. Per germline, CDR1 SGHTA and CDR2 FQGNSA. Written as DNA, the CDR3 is TGTGCCAGCAGCTTAGCGACGGGTAATCAGCCCCAGCATTTT. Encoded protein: CASSLATGNQPQHF. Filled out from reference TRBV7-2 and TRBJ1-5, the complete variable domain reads GAGVSQSPSNKVTEKGKDVELRCDPISGHTALYWYRQSLGQGLEFLIYFQGNSAPDKSGLPSDRFSAERTGGSVSTLTIQRTQQEDSAVYLCASSLATGNQPQHFGDGTRLSIL.

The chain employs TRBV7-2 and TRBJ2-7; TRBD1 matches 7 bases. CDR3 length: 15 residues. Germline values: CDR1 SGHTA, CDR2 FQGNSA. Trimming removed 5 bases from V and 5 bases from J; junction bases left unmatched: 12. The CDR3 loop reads CASSRSGTARDEQYF. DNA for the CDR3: TGTGCCAGCAGCCGGTCCGGGACAGCAAGGGACGAGCAGTACTTC. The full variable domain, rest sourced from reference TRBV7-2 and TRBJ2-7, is GAGVSQSPSNKVTEKGKDVELRCDPISGHTALYWYRQSLGQGLEFLIYFQGNSAPDKSGLPSDRFSAERTGGSVSTLTIQRTQQEDSAVYLCASSRSGTARDEQYFGPGTRLTVT.